Below are 29 T cell receptor beta chains sequenced from a single sample in a study of cytomegalovirus exposure and HLA in healthy donors. PCR was performed using 60 Vbeta and 13 Jbeta primers. The repertoire was sequenced with immunoSEQ multiplex PCR; TCRdb's copy has only in-frame clones and lacks some. Found here are around 210,000 clones, 70% to 80% of them singletons; the top ten hold approximately 0.36%. The sample taken for sequencing was PBMCs. Source of these receptors: a male donor in good health and CMV-seropositive.

About this clone: Other DNA sequences within the sample encode an identical CDR3. The chain combines TRBV18 with TRBJ1-1; TRBD1 is a possible D gene (5 bases). Germline V gene data show CDR1 as KGHSH and CDR2 as LQKENI. The CDR3 is made up of 13 amino acids. Trimming removed 3 bases from V and 5 bases from J, with 10 bases in between. The CDR3 reads CASSPAGRTEAFF. The CDR3, as DNA: TGTGCCAGCTCACCGGCAGGGCGGACTGAAGCTTTCTTT.

This sequence joins TRBV9 and TRBJ2-7; 7 bases fit TRBD1. V shed 0 bases and J 2 bases; nucleotides not matched to a gene: 5. Looked up from germline, CDR1 is SGDLS and CDR2 is YYNGEE. This CDR3 comprises 15 residues. The CDR3 DNA reads as TGTGCCAGCAGCGTAGATGGGACAGCCACCTACGAGCAGTACTTC. This sequence encodes CASSVDGTATYEQYF.

V and J are TRBV5-4 and TRBJ2-3; 7 bases align to TRBD1. The CDR3 length is 15 residues. CDR1 SGHNT and CDR2 YYREEE come from the germline V gene (reference sequence). V shed 4 bases and J 7 bases; nucleotides not matched to a gene: 12. The CDR3 DNA sequence: TGTGCCAGCAGCCTTAGGTGGACAGGTTTGAATACGCAGTATTTT. This sequence encodes CASSLRWTGLNTQYF.

V gene TRBV14 combines with J gene TRBJ1-2; a weak D match, TRBD1 (6 bases). The CDR3 is 15 residues long. V was trimmed by 2 bases and J by 8 bases, leaving 18 bases between them. Germline V gene lookup returns CDR1 SGHDN and CDR2 FVKESK. CDR3 loop: CASSQFTGGAEGYTF. The CDR3 DNA sequence: TGTGCCAGCAGCCAATTTACCGGGGGGGCCGAGGGCTACACCTTC.

The rearrangement uses TRBV7-8 and TRBJ2-5; TRBD2 matches at 11 bases. This CDR3 region has 11 residues. Germline V gives CDR1 SGHVS, CDR2 FQNEAQ. The V and J ends lost 5 bases and 12 bases, in that order; junction bases with no gene match: 2. CDR3 coding DNA: TGTGCCAGCAGCCAGACTAGCGGGGAGTACTTC. This codes for CASSQTSGEYF.

The V and J genes are TRBV15 and TRBJ2-2; perhaps TRBD2 as D (5 bases). The CDR3 sequence is 13 residues long. CDR1 and CDR2 from the germline V gene are LNHNV and YYDKDF (reference sequence). The V end was cut by 6 bases, the J end by 10 bases, with 15 bases between. Here the CDR3 DNA reads TGTGCCACCAGTATTTTCGGGATTGTGGAGCTGTTTTTT. Its protein is CATSIFGIVELFF.

J is TRBJ1-3 and V is TRBV10-3, with TRBD1 as a possible D gene (6 bases). Germline lookup yields CDR1 ENHRY and CDR2 SYGVKD. This CDR3 is 19 amino acids long. The germline V and J ends were trimmed by 2 bases and 0 bases, with 20 bases remaining between them. The CDR3 is CAISERAGDPVSSGNTIYF. Written as DNA, the CDR3 is TGTGCCATCAGTGAGCGGGCAGGGGACCCCGTCTCCTCTGGAAACACCATATATTTT.

The V gene is TRBV7-2, the J gene TRBJ1-4, with a tentative D call TRBD1 (5 bases). Deletions cut 1 base from V and 1 base from J, with 10 bases between. Germline V gene lookup returns CDR1 SGHTA and CDR2 FQGNSA. CDR3 length equals 16 residues. The CDR3 bases are TGTGCCAGCAGCTTAGGGACAACGTTAACTAATGAAAAACTGTTTTTT. Its translation: CASSLGTTLTNEKLFF.

The V gene is TRBV27, the J gene TRBJ2-4, with TRBD1 identical over 10 bases. This CDR3 contains 14 residues. Germline loops: CDR1 MNHEY, CDR2 SMNVEV (reference sequence). V lost 7 bases and J lost 7; bases outside the gene matches: 7. DNA of the CDR3: TGTGCCAGCATCGGCCCGGGACAGGGGAACATTCAGTACTTC. Amino acid sequence: CASIGPGQGNIQYF.

The J gene is TRBJ2-3, the V gene TRBV4-3; 11 nucleotides align to TRBD2. Germline values: CDR1 LGHNA, CDR2 YSLEER. Trimming at V came to 3 bases and at J to 2 bases, leaving 13 bases not matched to a gene. The length of the CDR3 is 19 residues. The CDR3 DNA follows: TGCGCCAGCAGCCACCTTAGCGGGGGGGCCTTATACAACACAGATACGCAGTATTTT. It yields the protein CASSHLSGGALYNTDTQYF.

The V call is TRBV27, the J call TRBJ1-6, with a weak D call TRBD1 (5 bases). CDR3 size: 16 residues. V was pared by 0 bases and J by 9 bases, with 15 bases between. Germline CDR1 is MNHEY and CDR2 is SMNVEV (reference sequence). DNA of the CDR3: TGTGCCAGCAGTTTATCGTCAGGGCCGTTAGTTTCACCCCTCCACTTT. Amino acid sequence: CASSLSSGPLVSPLHF.

This chain connects TRBV5-5 to TRBJ1-1, with unresolved D. V gave up 1 base and J gave up 7 bases, with 5 bases separating them. The CDR3 extends over 11 amino acids. Germline CDR1 is SGHKS and CDR2 is YYEKEE (reference sequence). The CDR3 spells CASSLLSEAFF. The DNA for the CDR3 is TGTGCCAGCAGCTTGCTCAGTGAAGCTTTCTTT.

This clone was detected a few times. The chain is built from TRBV12-5 and TRBJ2-1, with 7 bases lining up with TRBD2. The CDR3 extends over 17 amino acids. V was clipped by 0 bases and J by 1 base; unmatched bases: 6. In germline, CDR1 is LGHNT, CDR2 FRNRAP. CDR3 protein: CASGLVAGYSSYNEQFF. CDR3 DNA sequence: TGTGCTAGTGGTTTGGTAGCGGGATACTCGTCCTACAATGAGCAGTTCTTC. Supplemented by reference TRBV12-5 and TRBJ2-1, the full variable domain reads DARVTQTPRHKVTEMGQEVTMRCQPILGHNTVFWYRQTMMQGLELLAYFRNRAPLDDSGMPKDRFSAEMPDATLATLKIQPSEPRDSAVYFCASGLVAGYSSYNEQFFGPGTRLTVL.

The chain employs TRBV11-2 and TRBJ2-7, with 13 nucleotides matching TRBD2. There are 14 residues in the CDR3. After removal of 5 bases from V and 12 bases from J, the junction contained 10 bases not matched to a gene. Germline CDR1 SGHAT, CDR2 FQNNGV. Here the CDR3 DNA reads TGTGCCAGCAGCCCCAGGACTAGCGGGAGAGGGCGGTACTTC. Protein product: CASSPRTSGRGRYF.

V gene TRBV7-9 combines with J gene TRBJ1-5, with D unclear. V shed 5 bases and J shed 3 bases, with 8 bases lying between them. Germline CDR1 SEHNR, CDR2 FQNEAQ (reference sequence). The CDR3 contains 13 residues. The CDR3 reads CASSPGTNQPQHF. In DNA, the CDR3 is TGTGCCAGCAGCCCAGGTACCAATCAGCCCCAGCATTTT.

The gene calls are TRBV9 and TRBJ2-2; 9 bases are shared with TRBD2. The germline CDR1 and CDR2 sequences are SGDLS and YYNGEE. Unmatched junction bases numbered 7, after V lost 2 bases and J lost 5 bases. The CDR3 totals 16 residues. CDR3 sequence (DNA): TGTGCCAGCAGCGTCTCCCCGGGACTAGCTACCGGGGAGCTGTTTTTT. Protein product: CASSVSPGLATGELFF. The complete variable domain, with remaining parts taken from reference TRBV9 and TRBJ2-2, reads DSGVTQTPKHLITATGQRVTLRCSPRSGDLSVYWYQQSLDQGLQFLIQYYNGEERAKGNILERFSAQQFPDLHSELNLSSLELGDSALYFCASSVSPGLATGELFFGEGSRLTVL.

The DNA for the CDR3 is TGTGCCAGCAGCTTGCCCAGGGGGGGCTACACCTTC. As protein: CASSLPRGGYTF. V and J are TRBV5-4 and TRBJ1-2; TRBD1 agrees at 7 bases. V trimming: 1 base; J trimming: 8 bases; junction bases outside the gene matches: 2. Per the germline V gene, CDR1 is SGHNT and CDR2 is YYREEE (reference sequence). The CDR3 is 12 residues long.

The rearrangement joins TRBV19 to TRBJ2-1; the D is unclear. The V gene's germline CDR1 is LNHDA and CDR2 SQIVND (reference sequence). This CDR3 is 12 amino acids long. Trimming stripped 6 bases from V and 3 bases from J, with 6 bases between. The CDR3 is CASRQDYNEQFF. The DNA of the CDR3 is TGTGCCAGTAGGCAGGACTACAATGAGCAGTTCTTC.

The chain uses TRBV7-2 and TRBJ2-2; TRBD1 aligns across 7 bases. Germline V lookup: CDR1 SGHTA, CDR2 FQGNSA. The CDR3 has 14 amino acids. J lost 7 bases, V lost 4 bases, and 6 bases had no gene match. The CDR3, as DNA: TGTGCCAGCAGCTCCGACAGGGATGACGGGGAGCTGTTTTTT. Translating gives CASSSDRDDGELFF.

The chain joins TRBV7-9 to TRBJ1-1; unclear D gene. The CDR3 has 13 residues. The V end was cut by 4 bases, the J end by 0 bases, with 6 bases between. CDR1 is SEHNR, CDR2 FQNEAQ, per germline (reference sequence). This CDR3 reads CASSSQVNTEAFF. The CDR3 DNA reads TGTGCCAGCAGCTCACAAGTGAACACTGAAGCTTTCTTT.

The table lists this clone with a few counts. The rearrangement joins TRBV9 to TRBJ2-3; TRBD1 is a possible D gene (5 bases). The CDR3 loop spans 17 amino acids. Germline V gene data show CDR1 as SGDLS and CDR2 as YYNGEE. Trimming left V 2 bases short and J 2 bases short, with 18 bases between. The CDR3 DNA reads as TGTGCCAGCAGCGTGGGTCAGGGTAAAGGGTTCACAGATACGCAGTATTTT. The encoded protein is CASSVGQGKGFTDTQYF.

This clone turned up a few times. The V call is TRBV2, the J call TRBJ1-2; possibly TRBD1 for D (5 bases). Germline CDR1 SNHLY, CDR2 FYNNEI. This CDR3 has 14 amino acids. Trimming removed 3 bases at V and 5 bases at J, with 13 bases between. The CDR3 reads CASSDQGGSYGYTF. CDR3 bases: TGTGCCAGCAGTGACCAGGGAGGGAGTTATGGCTACACCTTC.

The chain has TRBV6-1 and TRBJ2-7; possible D gene TRBD1, 5 bases. The V and J ends lost 7 bases and 3 bases respectively, with 10 bases between them. The CDR3 extends over 12 amino acids. Germline-derived CDR1 and CDR2 are MNHNS and SASEGT. CDR3 in amino acids: CASIRTIYEQYF. Written as DNA, the CDR3 is TGTGCCAGCATTAGGACAATCTACGAGCAGTACTTC.

The gene calls are TRBV7-6 and TRBJ2-3, with 7 positions matching TRBD1. The CDR3 runs to 13 residues. The germline V gene has CDR1 SGHVS and CDR2 FNYEAQ. The trim removed 5 bases at V and 9 bases at J, leaving 8 bases unmatched. The CDR3 is CASSPRVGGTQYF. As DNA, the CDR3 is TGTGCCAGCAGCCCCCGTGTAGGGGGCACGCAGTATTTT.

This clone was found a few times. The chain uses TRBV6-5 and TRBJ1-5, with D tentatively TRBD1 (6 bases). Germline assignment: CDR1 MNHEY and CDR2 SVGAGI. The CDR3 is 14 residues long. V was shortened by 6 bases and J by 5 bases, with 14 bases between the two germline ends. The CDR3 DNA reads TGTGCCAGCAGGGGCAGGGGTCGGGATCAGCCCCAGCATTTT. Residues: CASRGRGRDQPQHF.

This clone was picked up a small number of times. The rearrangement uses TRBV5-4 and TRBJ2-3; a weak D match, TRBD2 (6 bases). The CDR3 has 13 amino acids. The V and J ends lost 4 bases and 2 bases respectively, with 8 bases between them. Germline V CDR1 and CDR2: SGHNT, YYREEE (reference sequence). CDR3 residues: CASSRRDTDTQYF. The CDR3 bases are TGTGCCAGCAGCAGGCGGGACACAGATACGCAGTATTTT. Supplemented by reference TRBV5-4 and TRBJ2-3, the full variable domain reads ETGVTQSPTHLIKTRGQQVTLRCSSQSGHNTVSWYQQALGQGPQFIFQYYREEENGRGNFPPRFSGLQFPNYSSELNVNALELDDSALYLCASSRRDTDTQYFGPGTRLTVL.

The CDR3 spells CASSPYQGTGELFF. CDR3 DNA: TGTGCCAGCAGTCCCTATCAGGGCACCGGGGAGCTGTTTTTT. The rearrangement links TRBV6-1 to TRBJ2-2, with D possibly TRBD1 on 5 matching bases. Looked up from germline, CDR1 is MNHNS and CDR2 is SASEGT. With 5 bases removed from V and 4 bases from J, the gap between germline ends came to 11 bases. This CDR3 has 14 residues.

The chain uses TRBV7-7 and TRBJ2-5, with 7 bases lining up with TRBD1. Germline V lookup: CDR1 SSHAT, CDR2 FNYEAQ (reference sequence). The CDR3 is 15 residues long. V trimming: 3 bases; J trimming: 3 bases; junction bases outside the gene matches: 7. The CDR3 DNA follows: TGTGCCAGCAGCTTCGGACAGGTGGGAGAAGAGACCCAGTACTTC. It encodes CASSFGQVGEETQYF.

The chain has TRBV18 and TRBJ1-1, with 7 bases identical to TRBD1. This CDR3 is 16 amino acids long. The germline gives CDR1 KGHSH, CDR2 LQKENI. V was pared by 3 bases and J by 7 bases, with 14 bases of the junction left unmatched. CDR3 in DNA: TGTGCCAGCTCACCCGCTTTATCCGGGACAGCGAGTGAAGCTTTCTTT. This sequence encodes CASSPALSGTASEAFF.